These 4 T cell receptor beta chains originate from one sample sequenced in a study of regulatory T cells in long-lasting Graves disease. Time point meaning: persistent/refractory GD, antithyroid drugs over 5 years with positive TRAb. The TCR library was made from RNA extracted from PBMCs. Construction of the TCR beta libraries employed iRepertoire HTBI primers in conjunction with Arm-PCR of CDR3 regions. TCRdb passed the multiplex PCR reads through MiXCR, listing each CDR3 protein once. This sample has more than 650,000 distinct CDR3 sequences; 30% occur once, and the top ten carry about 42%. The material sequenced was peripheral blood mononuclear cells (PBMCs), taken when the disease was refractory, from a patient treated with antithyroid drugs. These receptors all come from a female donor with Graves disease.

The chain is built from TRBV28 and TRBJ1-2; perhaps TRBD1 as D (6 bases). Trimming cost V 6 bases and J 6 bases, with 14 bases left between them. Germline lookup yields CDR1 MDHEN and CDR2 SYDVKM. CDR3 length: 13 residues. The CDR3 sequence is CASRNTGSDGYTF. In nucleotides, the CDR3 is TGTGCCAGCAGAAACACAGGGAGCGATGGCTACACCTTC.

This sequence joins TRBV12-3 or TRBV12-4 and TRBJ2-2; no reliable D call. CDR3 length: 12 residues. V was cut by 5 bases and J by 9 bases, with 10 bases left in between. CDR3 sequence reads: CASSPPWRELFF. CDR3 DNA: TGTGCCAGCAGTCCCCCCTGGAGGGAGCTGTTTTTT.

The rearrangement uses TRBV6-1 and TRBJ2-1, with 10 bases matching TRBD2. Germline V gene data show CDR1 as MNHNS and CDR2 as SASEGT. The CDR3 sequence is 18 residues long. V lost 5 bases and J lost 6; bases outside the gene matches: 16. The CDR3 DNA is TGTGCCAGCAGTCACTCCCTAGTAGGAGCGGGAGGGCCCAATGAGCAGTTCTTC. This encodes CASSHSLVGAGGPNEQFF.

This clonotype was counted many times. The chain uses TRBV2 and TRBJ2-7; 7 bases align to TRBD1. The V segment lost 10 bases and the J segment 1 base; nucleotides outside the gene matches: 10. Germline CDR1 SNHLY, CDR2 FYNNEI. The CDR3 covers 14 residues. The CDR3 sequence: CATLYGTDSYEQYF. In DNA form, the CDR3 reads TGTGCCACTCTGTATGGGACAGATTCCTACGAGCAGTACTTC.